The present entry profiles one T cell receptor beta chain with its context. This entry comes from a study of blood T cell repertoires in COVID-19. Across the whole study: T cells, B-cell-depleted T cells, or PBMCs provided the cDNA or gDNA that served as material.

Ages ranged from about 18 to 90 years, with residence in 24 US areas. Clinical history reported by participants formed the basis on which cohorts were assigned. As processed by the authors: Quantification of nucleated cells was approximated via reference gene primer amplification. Method: immunoSEQ multiplex PCR; TCRdb's copy keeps in-frame clones and lacks some. The DNA was the basis for D and trimming; V, J and clone size are from that table. The sample carries about 200,000 clones, about nine tenths recorded once. This TCR was recovered from a woman in her twenties or thirties who had recovered from COVID-19. Sequences were obtained from PBMCs or T cells enriched from blood (not recorded which).

Here the CDR3 DNA reads TGCAGTGCTAGTCCGGGAGTCGTCCCCCACGAGCAGTACTTC. Its translation is CSASPGVVPHEQYF. The chain recombines TRBV20-1 with TRBJ2-7; maybe TRBD2 (6 bases). Trimming shortened V by 3 bases and J by 5 bases, and 17 bases separated the two germline ends. The CDR3 runs 14 residues. CDR1 is DFQATT, CDR2 SNEGSKA, per germline (reference sequence).